Sequencing of this TCR beta chain was carried out in a study of blood T cell repertoires in COVID-19. Study information: Spain, Italy and the United States supplied samples that represented acute and convalescent COVID-19. T cells, B-cell-depleted T cells, or PBMCs provided the cDNA or gDNA that served as material.

The CDR3 has 15 residues. CDR1 and CDR2 from the germline V gene are SGDLS and YYNGEE. V shed 4 bases and J 4 bases; nucleotides not matched to a gene: 6. Source study methods: By means of reference gene primer amplification, nucleated cell counts were estimated. Assay: immunoSEQ multiplex PCR; the TCRdb copy retains only in-frame clones and omits some. V, J and clone size were drawn from that table, and D and trimming were deduced from the DNA. Of 120,000 or so clones detected, 78% appear once; the ten largest clones hold 2.3%. The sequenced sample was peripheral blood. The genes are TRBV9 and TRBJ2-3, with TRBD2 matching 10 bases. The origin of this receptor is a man between 65 and 85 years old with acute or convalescent COVID-19. CDR3 DNA: TGTGCCAGCAGCATCAGCGGGGGGGCCCCAGATACGCAGTATTTT. Its translation is CASSISGGAPDTQYF.